Below are 29 T cell receptor beta chains sequenced from a single sample in a study of blood T cells in healthy people across ages. Sample-barcoded 5' priming and a J-beta primer mix drove a second PCR of about 6 to 12 cycles. MiXCR, applied by TCRdb to the 5' RACE reads, yields one record per CDR3 protein. The sample holds about 940,000 distinct CDR3 sequences, around 49% seen once. The specimen was blood. The receptors were sampled from a man aged 30-40 years in good health.

A remark on this clonotype: This sequence may be a read error, since a much larger clone differs from it by one base. V is TRBV4-3 and J is TRBJ2-1; the match to TRBD2 covers 7 bases. The tail of the sequence fits TRBJ2-7 better, so the J call may be wrong. In germline, CDR1 is LGHNA, CDR2 YSLEER. There are 16 residues in the CDR3. The CDR3 region has the DNA TGCGCCAGCAGCCAAGATACAGCGGGGAGCTACAATGAGCAGTACTTC. It translates to CASSQDTAGSYNEQYF.

This clonotype was picked up a small number of times. The CDR3 DNA follows: TGTGCCAGCAGTTTATACGGGGTCGGGGCCAACGTCCTGACTTTC. Residues: CASSLYGVGANVLTF. The chain carries TRBV27 and TRBJ2-6; tentatively, D is TRBD2 (5 bases). V was cut by 1 base and J by 4 bases, with 8 bases left in between. CDR3 length: 15 amino acids. Germline V gene data show CDR1 as MNHEY and CDR2 as SMNVEV (reference sequence).

The chain carries TRBV28 and TRBJ1-2; 12 positions agree with TRBD1. From germline, CDR1 is MDHEN and CDR2 SYDVKM. V was pared by 6 bases and J by 0 bases, with 2 bases of the junction left unmatched. This CDR3 is 15 amino acids long. The CDR3: CASRGQGASNYGYTF. The DNA of the CDR3 is TGTGCCAGCAGGGGACAGGGGGCCTCTAACTATGGCTACACCTTC.

The J gene is TRBJ1-2, the V gene TRBV12-3 or TRBV12-4, with 10 bases fitting TRBD1. This CDR3 is built from 15 residues. V lost 5 bases, J lost 2 bases, and 5 bases stayed unmatched. For the CDR3, the DNA is TGTGCCAGCAGTAAAGGGACAGGGGAGAACTATGGCTACACCTTC. This translates into CASSKGTGENYGYTF.

The rearrangement joins TRBV2 to TRBJ2-7, with D possibly matching TRBD2 (5 bases). V lost 0 bases to trimming and J lost 6 bases, with 12 bases between them. From germline, CDR1 is SNHLY and CDR2 FYNNEI. The length of the CDR3 is 14 residues. CDR3 coding DNA: TGTGCCAGCAGTGAAGCGCTGGAGGTAAGCGAGCAGTACTTC. Translation gives CASSEALEVSEQYF.

This clonotype was observed many times. The chain has TRBV9 and TRBJ1-2, with a weak D call TRBD1 (5 bases). V dropped 0 bases and J dropped 4 bases, with 7 bases sitting between them. CDR3 length: 13 residues. In germline, CDR1 is SGDLS, CDR2 YYNGEE. As DNA, the CDR3 is TGTGCCAGCAGCGTAGGGGACGGCTATGGCTACACCTTC. This encodes CASSVGDGYGYTF. The whole variable domain, remainder taken from reference TRBV9 and TRBJ1-2, is DSGVTQTPKHLITATGQRVTLRCSPRSGDLSVYWYQQSLDQGLQFLIQYYNGEERAKGNILERFSAQQFPDLHSELNLSSLELGDSALYFCASSVGDGYGYTFGSGTRLTVV.

This clonotype was seen once. V is TRBV15 and J is TRBJ2-3, with D possibly matching TRBD1 (5 bases). V was pared by 8 bases and J by 1 base, with 13 bases between. The germline CDR1 and CDR2 sequences are LNHNV and YYDKDF (reference sequence). The CDR3 is 14 residues long. CDR3 in amino acids: CATRRAQGTDTQYF. The CDR3 DNA reads as TGTGCCACCCGAAGGGCACAGGGCACAGATACGCAGTATTTT.

The chain is built from TRBV6-6 and TRBJ2-4; 11 nucleotides agree with TRBD2. The DNA end is more similar to TRBJ2-7, so the J call may be wrong. CDR3 length: 15 amino acids. The germline CDR1 and CDR2 sequences are MNHNY and SVGAGI (reference sequence). CDR3 sequence: CATHTGPSGGSEQYF. Written as DNA, the CDR3 is TGTGCCACCCATACAGGGCCTAGCGGGGGGAGCGAGCAGTACTTC.

This clonotype was picked up many times. The chain has TRBV4-2 and TRBJ2-7, with TRBD1 as a possible D gene (5 bases). Trimming shortened V by 0 bases and J by 4 bases, and 13 bases separated the two germline ends. CDR3 size: 15 residues. Germline-derived CDR1 and CDR2 are LGHNA and YNFKEQ. In DNA form, the CDR3 reads TGTGCCAGCAGCCAAGAGTTAGGGGTGGTATACGAGCAGTACTTC. Residues: CASSQELGVVYEQYF.

The CDR3 region is CASSGNTVTQYF. CDR3 nucleotide sequence: TGTGCCAGCAGTGGAAACACGGTGACCCAGTACTTC. The chain is built from TRBV25-1 and TRBJ2-5; D gene unclear. V dropped 4 bases and J dropped 7 bases, with 10 bases sitting between them. Per germline, CDR1 MGHDK and CDR2 SYGVNS. CDR3 size: 12 residues.

This rearrangement joins TRBV13 to TRBJ2-3; no clear D. Trimming took 4 bases from V and 0 from J, leaving 23 bases between them. The CDR3 is 19 residues long. Germline values: CDR1 PRHDT, CDR2 FYEKMQ (reference sequence). This CDR3 reads CASSSKAFTISLSTDTQYF. In DNA, the CDR3 is TGTGCCAGCAGCTCTAAGGCTTTCACAATCTCTCTAAGCACAGATACGCAGTATTTT.

The table lists this clonotype with a few counts. The chain is built from TRBV5-1 and TRBJ2-7; D possibly corresponds to TRBD1 (6 bases). CDR3 size: 14 residues. V was trimmed by 4 bases and J by 0 bases, leaving 11 bases between them. The germline CDR1 and CDR2 sequences are SGHRS and YFSETQ. CDR3 sequence: CASSPRDTSYEQYF. DNA of the CDR3: TGCGCCAGCAGCCCCCGGGACACCTCCTACGAGCAGTACTTC.

A few counts support this clonotype. V gene TRBV6-5 combines with J gene TRBJ2-5, with 9 bases aligning to TRBD2. Germline loops: CDR1 MNHEY, CDR2 SVGAGI. The CDR3 has 15 residues. V was clipped by 2 bases and J by 5 bases; unmatched bases: 6. The CDR3 is CASSYTPTSGETQYF. The CDR3 DNA follows: TGTGCCAGCAGTTACACGCCTACTAGCGGGGAGACCCAGTACTTC.

V is TRBV3-1 and J is TRBJ2-1; D is unresolved. The CDR3 sequence is 13 residues long. In germline, CDR1 is LGHDT, CDR2 YNNKEL (reference sequence). Trimming cost V 4 bases and J 6 bases, with 10 bases left between them. The CDR3 nucleotides read TGTGCCAGCAGCCGAAGTACGGGCAATGAGCAGTTCTTC. Translating it yields CASSRSTGNEQFF.

This clonotype was seen a handful of times. The chain is built from TRBV5-1 and TRBJ2-4; D not certain. The V gene's germline CDR1 is SGHRS and CDR2 YFSETQ. This CDR3 spans 17 amino acids. V was cut by 3 bases and J by 0 bases, with 16 bases left in between. CDR3 sequence reads: CASSSSLASLAKNIQYF. CDR3 in DNA: TGCGCCAGCAGCTCGTCTTTGGCGAGTCTAGCCAAAAACATTCAGTACTTC.

This clonotype was seen more than once but under ten times. The chain uses TRBV7-9 and TRBJ2-1, with 7 bases identical to TRBD2. Per germline, CDR1 SEHNR and CDR2 FQNEAQ (reference sequence). Trimming cost V 0 bases and J 12 bases; bases outside gene matches: 5. The CDR3 consists of 13 residues. The CDR3 region has the DNA TGTGCCAGCAGCTTAGCCCCTAGCGGTGGGCAGTTCTTC. This codes for CASSLAPSGGQFF.

V is TRBV28 and J is TRBJ2-6, with TRBD1 as a possible D gene (6 bases). Trimming stripped 3 bases from V and 0 bases from J, with 12 bases between. Germline V gives CDR1 MDHEN, CDR2 SYDVKM. The length of the CDR3 is 17 residues. The CDR3 DNA is TGTGCCAGCAGTTTTGACAGGAAATCCTCTGGGGCCAACGTCCTGACTTTC. Protein product: CASSFDRKSSGANVLTF.

This clonotype was detected once. This sequence joins TRBV7-2 and TRBJ2-5; D uncertain. From germline, CDR1 is SGHTA and CDR2 FQGNSA. The germline V and J ends were trimmed by 5 bases and 4 bases, with 11 bases remaining between them. The CDR3 runs 13 residues. The CDR3: CASSPNYLETQYF. Written as DNA, the CDR3 is TGTGCCAGCAGCCCTAACTATCTAGAGACCCAGTACTTC.

This clonotype was seen more than once but under ten times. The rearrangement uses TRBV3-1 and TRBJ2-3; TRBD1 or TRBD2 may be the D gene (5 bases each). There are 14 residues in the CDR3. V lost 2 bases to trimming and J lost 1 base, with 7 bases between them. The germline V gene has CDR1 LGHDT and CDR2 YNNKEL (reference sequence). CDR3 sequence reads: CASSQWDGTDTQYF. The CDR3 region has the DNA TGTGCCAGCAGCCAATGGGACGGCACAGATACGCAGTATTTT.

This chain's CDR3 is CASSPDSRRGYTF. CDR3 nucleotide sequence: TGTGCCAGCAGCCCCGATAGCAGGCGTGGCTACACCTTC. The rearrangement links TRBV7-9 to TRBJ1-2; D is unresolved. Germline V gene data show CDR1 as SEHNR and CDR2 as FQNEAQ (reference sequence). This CDR3 spans 13 amino acids. V was clipped by 5 bases and J by 7 bases, with 14 bases between them.

The chain employs TRBV30 and TRBJ2-1; tentative D call: TRBD1 (5 bases). The CDR3 runs to 13 residues. Germline V CDR1 and CDR2: GTSNPN, SVGIG (reference sequence). Trimming pared 6 bases from V and 4 bases from J, leaving 13 bases between. The CDR3 spells CACTGIFYNEQFF. CDR3 DNA sequence: TGTGCCTGCACAGGAATCTTTTACAATGAGCAGTTCTTC.

This clonotype was detected a few times. The J gene is TRBJ2-7, the V gene TRBV29-1; D perhaps matches TRBD1 (6 bases). From germline, CDR1 is SQVTM and CDR2 ANQGSEA. V was clipped by 0 bases and J by 4 bases, with 10 bases between them. There are 13 residues in the CDR3. The DNA of the CDR3 is TGCAGCGTTGAAGATGGTGACAGGTACGAGCAGTACTTC. Translating gives CSVEDGDRYEQYF.

This clonotype was recorded many times. V is TRBV29-1 and J is TRBJ2-7; D tentatively fits TRBD1 or TRBD2 (5 bases each). Germline-derived CDR1 and CDR2 are SQVTM and ANQGSEA. The V and J ends lost 3 bases and 8 bases respectively, with 11 bases between them. This CDR3 spans 11 amino acids. The CDR3 DNA sequence: TGCAGCGTTGATCGAGAGGGACAGCAGTACTTC. Protein product: CSVDREGQQYF.

This chain uses TRBV29-1 with TRBJ2-7, with D perhaps matching TRBD1 (5 bases). V shed 6 bases and J shed 3 bases, with 12 bases lying between them. This CDR3 has 12 residues. CDR1 is SQVTM and CDR2 is ANQGSEA in the germline V gene. This CDR3 is CSVFIGDYEQYF. DNA for the CDR3: TGCAGCGTCTTCATAGGGGACTACGAGCAGTACTTC.

V and J are TRBV12-3 or TRBV12-4 and TRBJ1-5; 8 positions match TRBD1. The CDR3 consists of 15 residues. V shed 6 bases and J 4 bases; nucleotides not matched to a gene: 8. The CDR3 reads CASRQDRVANQPQHF. CDR3 DNA sequence: TGTGCCAGCAGGCAGGACAGGGTGGCGAATCAGCCCCAGCATTTT.

This clonotype was recorded once. This chain uses TRBV12-5 with TRBJ2-3; D is unresolved. This CDR3 spans 12 amino acids. The germline V gene has CDR1 LGHNT and CDR2 FRNRAP. With 2 bases removed from V and 4 bases from J, the gap between germline ends came to 4 bases. The CDR3 protein is CASGLSADTQYF. CDR3 bases: TGTGCTAGTGGTTTGTCAGCAGATACGCAGTATTTT.

The DNA for the CDR3 is TGTGCCAGCAGCGGCAGCCTTTATGGGGGGACCCAGTACTTC. Translating it yields CASSGSLYGGTQYF. This chain joins TRBV9 and TRBJ2-5; D may be TRBD1 or TRBD2 (5 bases each). Deletions cut 3 bases from V and 7 bases from J, with 16 bases between. The CDR3 covers 14 residues. Germline V CDR1 and CDR2: SGDLS, YYNGEE.

This chain uses TRBV20-1 with TRBJ2-1, with a possible D match to TRBD2 (5 bases). CDR3 size: 14 residues. Per the germline V gene, CDR1 is DFQATT and CDR2 is SNEGSKA (reference sequence). V was clipped by 2 bases and J by 6 bases, with 14 bases between them. The CDR3 is CSARPGPEGNEQFF. The CDR3, as DNA: TGCAGTGCTAGACCGGGCCCCGAGGGCAATGAGCAGTTCTTC.

This sequence joins TRBV7-8 and TRBJ2-5; 11 positions match TRBD2. The CDR3 length is 17 residues. Trimming at V came to 1 base and at J to 4 bases, leaving 8 bases not matched to a gene. Germline V gene sequence: CDR1 SGHVS, CDR2 FQNEAQ. In DNA, the CDR3 is TGTGCCAGCAGCTTAGGGGTTAGCGGGGGGGCCATAGAGACCCAGTACTTC. This sequence encodes CASSLGVSGGAIETQYF.